This TCR beta chain originates from a study of CD8+CD57+ T cells in acquired aplastic anemia. Template material for TCR beta VDJ and CDR3 profiling consisted of genomic DNA. TCRdb reprocessed the reads with MiXCR, giving one entry per CDR3 protein. The data contain hundreds of thousands of distinct CDR3 sequences, around half of them singletons. The CDR3 extends over 13 amino acids. Germline CDR1 is ENHRY and CDR2 is SYGVKD. Trimming shortened V by 5 bases and J by 1 base, and 8 bases separated the two germline ends. All sequencing subjects had displayed CD8+CD57+ cell expansion on flow cytometry. The chain uses TRBV10-3 and TRBJ1-2, with D unresolved. Sequences were obtained from sorted CD4+, CD8+, or CD8+CD57+ T cells (not recorded which) from PBMCs. This TCR derives from a human donor with aplastic anemia. The CDR3 sequence: CAISSESNYGYTF. As DNA, the CDR3 is TGTGCCATCAGTTCGGAAAGTAACTATGGCTACACCTTC.